This T cell receptor beta chain originates from a study of blood T cell repertoires in COVID-19. Overall study: Material from acute and convalescent COVID-19 was sourced from the United States, Italy and Spain.

The repertoire was sequenced with immunoSEQ multiplex PCR; TCRdb's copy has only in-frame clones and lacks some. The repertoire consists of 120,000 to 150,000 clones, with more than 75% occurring once and the leading ten covering around 5%. CDR1 and CDR2 from the germline V gene are SGHKS and YYEKEE (reference sequence). The CDR3 is made up of 17 amino acids. V lost 0 bases, J lost 1 base, and 17 bases lay in between. This clone was found a few times. This clonotype was obtained from a woman aged 45-65 years with acute or convalescent COVID-19. Material for sequencing was peripheral blood. The chain combines TRBV5-5 with TRBJ2-7; D may be TRBD2 (6 bases). The CDR3 region has the DNA TGTGCCAGCAGCTTGGGCCCGAAGGCGGGGTTTTCCTACGAGCAGTACTTC. Protein: CASSLGPKAGFSYEQYF.